Sequencing of this TCR beta chain was carried out in a study of T cell changes during pregnancy in multiple sclerosis. The CDR3 runs to 15 residues. V was clipped by 3 bases and J by 1 base; unmatched bases: 2. CDR1 is MGHRA, CDR2 YSYEKL, per germline. This table comes from immunoSEQ multiplex PCR, and its TCRdb copy is limited to in-frame clones, with some not included. The sample lists about 69,000 clones, 91% occurring once. This receptor was taken from a female donor in good health, enrolled as a control in a pregnancy study. The genes are TRBV4-1 and TRBJ2-4, with 8 bases that match TRBD1. The source material was CD4+ T cells from peripheral blood mononuclear cells, sampled in the third trimester of pregnancy. DNA of the CDR3: TGCGCCAGCAGCCAGGACAGGGACGCCAAAAACATTCAGTACTTC. It codes for CASSQDRDAKNIQYF.